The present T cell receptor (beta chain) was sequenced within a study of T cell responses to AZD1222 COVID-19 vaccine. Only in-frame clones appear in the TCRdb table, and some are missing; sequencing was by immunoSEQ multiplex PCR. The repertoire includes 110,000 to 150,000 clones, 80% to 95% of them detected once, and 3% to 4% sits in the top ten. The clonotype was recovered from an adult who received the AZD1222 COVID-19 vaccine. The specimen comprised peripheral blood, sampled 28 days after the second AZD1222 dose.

The CDR3 spells CASSQDRGASVNTEAFF. The CDR3 coding sequence is TGCGCCAGCAGCCAAGATAGGGGCGCCTCTGTGAACACTGAAGCTTTCTTT. The chain links TRBV4-3 to TRBJ1-1; weak D call: TRBD1 (5 bases). The CDR3 extends over 17 amino acids. The germline CDR1 and CDR2 sequences are LGHNA and YSLEER. The V end lost 0 bases, the J end lost 0 bases, and 14 bases lay between the germline ends.